The text below deals with one TCR beta chain. This clone was seen a single time. Which antigen it targets is not known. No qualities accompany the bases; no much larger clone lies one base away. The sample is drawn from a study of blood T cell repertoires in COVID-19 (dated by TCRdb to 2018 to 2020). General notes on the study: Samples from collaborators originated in the United States, Italy and Spain and spanned both the acute and convalescent phases of COVID-19. The prospective study material was composed of cDNA or gDNA derived from T cells, B-cell-depleted T cells, or PBMCs. Subjects who had been exposed to COVID-19, were actively infected with it, or had recovered from it provided the deeply sampled blood TCRbeta repertoires that made up the dataset. The repertoires were released in a freely available public database meant as a resource for research on the immune response to SARS-CoV-2. The samples were drawn from two sources: the first 160 participants of the ongoing ImmuneRACE study, and 950 to 1,500 subjects contributed by 6 global collaborators. Nearly every sample came with metadata listing a de-identified subject ID, COVID-19 status, age in years and sex. HLA class I and class II types, where available, came from metadata supplied by the sample provider rather than from assay-based typing.

The V end gives up 4 bases and the J end 10 bases, leaving 15 bases in the junction not matched to a gene. From the cysteine through the phenylalanine, the CDR3 covers 15 amino acids. This entry keeps only the CDR3 DNA: 45 bases, framed from base 1. The germline V gene supplies CDR1 MGHRA and CDR2 YSYEKL. In Seattle, one collaborating source enrolled patients while the infection was active and tracked those patients longitudinally over the course of disease. The collaborating institutions used their own protocols to collect whole blood in K2EDTA tubes. Collaborator samples were shipped for TCRbeta analysis as frozen whole blood, isolated PBMCs, or DNA extracted from either sample type. What the authors observed across the whole study: The amount of clinical and demographic metadata varied by source and participant and was provided uncurated.

TCRbeta CDR3 regions were amplified from genomic DNA by means of the immunoSEQ Assay, a bias-controlled multiplex PCR. Processing in the source paper ran as follows. The number of nucleated cells in each sample was estimated by amplification of reference gene primers within the assay. Sequence reads were collapsed and filtered to measure the absolute abundance of every unique TCRbeta CDR3 rearrangement. Productive Simpson clonality was computed per sample as the square root of Simpson's diversity index over productive rearrangements. Held by TCRdb, this immuneACCESS table contains in-frame sequences only and omits some clones. Under half of the omission traces to an unresolved V gene where checked; the cause of the rest is unknown. The DNA gave D and trimming, while V, J and clone size come from that table. The sample has 150,000 to 250,000 clones on record, 85% to 95% of them singletons. Clones ranked in the top ten supply 0.6% to 0.9% of the sample.

The chain employs TRBV4-1 and TRBJ1-2, with TRBD1 matching 7 junction bases. The receptor was derived from a man aged 30 to 45 with COVID-19, enrolled during active disease. Sequencing input: peripheral blood. The CDR3 sequence is CASSPLTGSPAYYTF. Here is the DNA: TGCGCCAGCAGCCCACTGACAGGGTCCCCTGCTTACTACACCTTC.